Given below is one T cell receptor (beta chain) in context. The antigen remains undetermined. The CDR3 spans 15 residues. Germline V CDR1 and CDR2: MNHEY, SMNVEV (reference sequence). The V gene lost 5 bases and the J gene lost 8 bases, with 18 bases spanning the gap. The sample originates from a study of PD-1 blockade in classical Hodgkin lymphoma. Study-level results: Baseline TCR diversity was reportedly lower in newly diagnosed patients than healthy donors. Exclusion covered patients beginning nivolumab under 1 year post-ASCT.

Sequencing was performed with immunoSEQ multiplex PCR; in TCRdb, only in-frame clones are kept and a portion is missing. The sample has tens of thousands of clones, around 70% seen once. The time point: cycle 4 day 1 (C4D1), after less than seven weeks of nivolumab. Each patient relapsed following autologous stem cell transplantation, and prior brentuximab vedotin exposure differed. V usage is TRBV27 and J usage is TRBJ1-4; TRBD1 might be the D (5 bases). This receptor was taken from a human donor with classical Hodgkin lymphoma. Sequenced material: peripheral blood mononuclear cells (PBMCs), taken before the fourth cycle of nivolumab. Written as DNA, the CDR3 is TGTGCCAGCAGTCCGCGGCAGGGTAGTGGGGAAAAACTGTTTTTT. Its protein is CASSPRQGSGEKLFF.